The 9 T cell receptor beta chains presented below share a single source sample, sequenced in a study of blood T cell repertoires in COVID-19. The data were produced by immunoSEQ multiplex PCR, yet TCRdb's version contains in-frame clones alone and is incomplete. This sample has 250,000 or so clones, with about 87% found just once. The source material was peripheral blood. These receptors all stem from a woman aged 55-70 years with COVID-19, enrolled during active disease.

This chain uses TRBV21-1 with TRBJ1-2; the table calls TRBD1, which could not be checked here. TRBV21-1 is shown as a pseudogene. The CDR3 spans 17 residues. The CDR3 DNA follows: TGTGCCAGCAGCAAAGCAGGGGGACGGAGGCCTCCTTATGGCTACACCTTC. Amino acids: CASSKAGGRRPPYGYTF.

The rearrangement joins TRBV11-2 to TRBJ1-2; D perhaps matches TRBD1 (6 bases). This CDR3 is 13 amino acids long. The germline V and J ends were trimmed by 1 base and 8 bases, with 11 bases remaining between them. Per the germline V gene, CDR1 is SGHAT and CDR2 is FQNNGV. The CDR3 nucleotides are TGTGCCAGCAGCTTAGCCAGGGGACGGGGCTACACCTTC. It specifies CASSLARGRGYTF.

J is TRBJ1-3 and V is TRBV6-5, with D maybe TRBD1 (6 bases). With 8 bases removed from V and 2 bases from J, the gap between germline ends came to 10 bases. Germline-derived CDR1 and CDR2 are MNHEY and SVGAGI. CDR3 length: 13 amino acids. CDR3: CASQGFAGNTIYF. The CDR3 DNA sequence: TGTGCCAGCCAGGGGTTCGCTGGAAACACCATATATTTT.

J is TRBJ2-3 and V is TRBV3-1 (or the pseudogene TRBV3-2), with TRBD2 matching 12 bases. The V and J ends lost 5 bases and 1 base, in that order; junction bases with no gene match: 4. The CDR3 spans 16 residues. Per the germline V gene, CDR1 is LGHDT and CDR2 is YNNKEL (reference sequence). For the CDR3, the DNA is TGTGCCAGCAGCGCCCGGACTAGCGGGGGCACAGATACGCAGTATTTT. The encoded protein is CASSARTSGGTDTQYF.

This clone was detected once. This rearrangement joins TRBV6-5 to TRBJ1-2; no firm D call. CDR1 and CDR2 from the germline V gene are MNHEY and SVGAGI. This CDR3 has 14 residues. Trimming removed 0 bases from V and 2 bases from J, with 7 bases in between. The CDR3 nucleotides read TGTGCCAGCAGTTACTCGACACAGAACTATGGCTACACCTTC. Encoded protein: CASSYSTQNYGYTF.

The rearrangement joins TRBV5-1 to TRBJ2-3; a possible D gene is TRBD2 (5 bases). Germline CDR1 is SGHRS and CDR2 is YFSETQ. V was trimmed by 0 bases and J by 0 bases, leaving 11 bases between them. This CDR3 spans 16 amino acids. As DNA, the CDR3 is TGCGCCAGCAGCTTGGCCGGGTCGGGGAGCACAGATACGCAGTATTTT. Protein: CASSLAGSGSTDTQYF.

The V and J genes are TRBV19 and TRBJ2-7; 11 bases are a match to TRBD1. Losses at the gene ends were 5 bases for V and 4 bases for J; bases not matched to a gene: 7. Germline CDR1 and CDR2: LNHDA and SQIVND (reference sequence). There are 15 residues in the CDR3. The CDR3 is CASSGGQGEIYEQYF. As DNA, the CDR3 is TGTGCCAGTAGTGGGGGACAGGGGGAAATTTACGAGCAGTACTTC. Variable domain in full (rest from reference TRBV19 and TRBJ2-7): DGGITQSPKYLFRKEGQNVTLSCEQNLNHDAMYWYRQDPGQGLRLIYYSQIVNDFQKGDIAEGYSVSREKKESFPLTVTSAQKNPTAFYLCASSGGQGEIYEQYFGPGTRLTVT.

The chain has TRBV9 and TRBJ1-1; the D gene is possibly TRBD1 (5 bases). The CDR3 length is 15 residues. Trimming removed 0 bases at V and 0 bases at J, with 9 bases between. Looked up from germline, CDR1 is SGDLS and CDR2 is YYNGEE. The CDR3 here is CASSVVAGMNTEAFF. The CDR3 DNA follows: TGTGCCAGCAGCGTAGTGGCAGGGATGAACACTGAAGCTTTCTTT.

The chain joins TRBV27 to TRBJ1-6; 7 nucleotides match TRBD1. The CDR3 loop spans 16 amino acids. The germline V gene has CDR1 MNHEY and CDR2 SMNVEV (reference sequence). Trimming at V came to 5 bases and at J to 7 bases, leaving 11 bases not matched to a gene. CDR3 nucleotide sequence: TGTGCCAGCAGTCTACAGGGGCTAGCCAACAATTCACCCCTCCACTTT. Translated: CASSLQGLANNSPLHF.